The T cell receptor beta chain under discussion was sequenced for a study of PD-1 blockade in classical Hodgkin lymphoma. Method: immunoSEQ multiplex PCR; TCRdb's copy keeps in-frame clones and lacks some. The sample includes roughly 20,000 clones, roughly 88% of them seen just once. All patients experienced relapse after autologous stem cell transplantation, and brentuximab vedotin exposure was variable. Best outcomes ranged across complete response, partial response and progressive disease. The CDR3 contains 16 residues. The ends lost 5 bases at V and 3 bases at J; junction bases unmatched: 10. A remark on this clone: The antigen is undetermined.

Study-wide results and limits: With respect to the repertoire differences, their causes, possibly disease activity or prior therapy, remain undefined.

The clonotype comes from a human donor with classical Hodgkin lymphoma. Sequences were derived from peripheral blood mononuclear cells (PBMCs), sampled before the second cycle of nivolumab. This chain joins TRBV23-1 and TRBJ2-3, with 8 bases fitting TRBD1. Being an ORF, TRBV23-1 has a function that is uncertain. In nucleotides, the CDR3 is TGCGCCAGCAGTTTTTGTACAGGGGGGAGTACAGATACGCAGTATTTT. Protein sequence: CASSFCTGGSTDTQYF.